This T cell receptor beta chain was sequenced during a study of OX40 agonist ivuxolimab in advanced cancers. Background on the study: Three dose-escalation patients had partial responses: one with hepatocellular carcinoma and two with cutaneous melanoma.

Points on this clone: What it recognizes is unknown. Other nucleotide sequences from this sample produce the same CDR3.

Trimming stripped 3 bases from V and 5 bases from J, with 7 bases between. The CDR3 consists of 13 residues. Germline V lookup: CDR1 KGHSH, CDR2 LQKENI. Study-wide results and limits: More expanded clones were seen, on average, in CD8+ T cells than in CD4+. Low normalized T-cell clonal expansion also characterized some of the nonresponders.

Measured with immunoSEQ multiplex PCR; TCRdb has only the in-frame clones, and not every one. The top ten clones hold roughly 0.9% of a sample with roughly 71,000 clones, 85% of them seen once. This clonotype was sampled from an adult with an advanced solid tumor such as melanoma, head and neck, liver or kidney cancer. The chain has TRBV18 and TRBJ2-2; D uncertain. Specimen: CD4+ or CD8+ T cells sorted from blood, collected in a trial of the OX40 agonist ivuxolimab. CDR3 in DNA: TGTGCCAGCTCACCGGGAAATACCGGGGAGCTGTTTTTT. This encodes CASSPGNTGELFF.